The rows below give T cell receptor beta chains drawn from one sample of a study of blood T cell repertoires in COVID-19. Sequenced by immunoSEQ multiplex PCR; TCRdb stores in-frame clones only, minus some. The sample contains about 190,000 clones, approximately 92% of which appear only once. The sample consisted of peripheral blood. Source of these receptors: a man aged 50 to 60 with acute or convalescent COVID-19. The CDR3 runs from the conserved cysteine through the conserved F or W. Each record gives: CDR3 length, D gene, J gene, V gene, clone size, CDR3 DNA, CDR3 protein. The D gene is left open where the match is weak. Size values are once, few and many counts, or a class for expanded clones, and some rows have none.

len: 15
d_gene: .
j_gene: TRBJ2-1
v_gene: TRBV10-2
abundance: few
CDR3nt: TGCGCCAGCAGTGACAGTCGGACTGGGGACAATGAGCAGTTCTTC
CDR3aa: CASSDSRTGDNEQFF

len: 14
d_gene: TRBD1
j_gene: TRBJ2-3
v_gene: TRBV18
abundance: .
CDR3nt: TGTGCCAGCCAACAGGGGGCGCGGACAGATACGCAGTATTTT
CDR3aa: CASQQGARTDTQYF

len: 17
d_gene: TRBD2
j_gene: TRBJ2-1
v_gene: TRBV7-9
abundance: .
CDR3nt: TGTGCCAGCAGCAACCCTTTGCGGGGGGGCTCCTACAATGAGCAGTTCTTC
CDR3aa: CASSNPLRGGSYNEQFF

len: 17
d_gene: TRBD1
j_gene: TRBJ2-5
v_gene: TRBV4-3
abundance: .
CDR3nt: TGCGCCAGCAGCCAAGAAGCACCGGGACAGGGGATGGGGACCCAGTACTTC
CDR3aa: CASSQEAPGQGMGTQYF

len: 16
d_gene: .
j_gene: TRBJ2-6
v_gene: TRBV7-9
abundance: .
CDR3nt: TGTGCCAGCAGACGCCCGACAGGTCATAGGGCCAACGTCCTGACTTTC
CDR3aa: CASRRPTGHRANVLTF

len: 14
d_gene: .
j_gene: TRBJ1-5
v_gene: TRBV28
abundance: .
CDR3nt: TGTGCCAGCGGAATAGGGGTTTCGAGACAGCCCCAGCATTTT
CDR3aa: CASGIGVSRQPQHF

len: 16
d_gene: TRBD1
j_gene: TRBJ2-1
v_gene: TRBV19
abundance: .
CDR3nt: TGTGCCAGTCCCGTGGAGGACAGGGACTCCTACAATGAGCAGTTCTTC
CDR3aa: CASPVEDRDSYNEQFF

len: 16
d_gene: TRBD2
j_gene: TRBJ2-2
v_gene: TRBV5-4
abundance: .
CDR3nt: TGTGCCAGCAGCATAGCGGGGACGACGAACACCGGGGAGCTGTTTTTT
CDR3aa: CASSIAGTTNTGELFF

len: 13
d_gene: TRBD1
j_gene: TRBJ2-5
v_gene: TRBV6-5
abundance: .
CDR3nt: TGTGCCAGCAGTTACGTAGGGGGCGAGACCCAGTACTTC
CDR3aa: CASSYVGGETQYF

len: 15
d_gene: .
j_gene: TRBJ1-6
v_gene: TRBV6-5
abundance: .
CDR3nt: TGTGCCAGCAGTTACTCCGCGGGGTTGGGTTCACCCCTCCACTTT
CDR3aa: CASSYSAGLGSPLHF

len: 20
d_gene: TRBD2
j_gene: TRBJ2-1
v_gene: TRBV9
abundance: .
CDR3nt: TGTGCCAGCAGCTCCCGACCGGGACTAGCGGGACTCTCGCCCTACAATGAGCAGTTCTTC
CDR3aa: CASSSRPGLAGLSPYNEQFF

len: 12
d_gene: .
j_gene: TRBJ2-3
v_gene: TRBV27
abundance: .
CDR3nt: TGTGCCAGCAGTTTAAACAGGGATACGCAGTATTTT
CDR3aa: CASSLNRDTQYF

len: 13
d_gene: .
j_gene: TRBJ2-3
v_gene: TRBV28
abundance: .
CDR3nt: TGTGCCACGGTGGGAGACTTCACAGATACGCAGTATTTT
CDR3aa: CATVGDFTDTQYF

len: 14
d_gene: .
j_gene: TRBJ2-7
v_gene: TRBV2
abundance: .
CDR3nt: TGTGCCAGCACGGTAACTTATCTGGCCTACGAGCAGTACTTC
CDR3aa: CASTVTYLAYEQYF

len: 15
d_gene: .
j_gene: TRBJ2-1
v_gene: TRBV28
abundance: .
CDR3nt: TGTGCCAGCATTCCCCCGACATTGGGTGTGGATGAGCAGTTCTTC
CDR3aa: CASIPPTLGVDEQFF

len: 15
d_gene: .
j_gene: TRBJ1-2
v_gene: TRBV19
abundance: few
CDR3nt: TGTGCCAGTAGTATTAACGATCGGGGTCTCGGTGGCTACACCTTC
CDR3aa: CASSINDRGLGGYTF

len: 15
d_gene: .
j_gene: TRBJ1-5
v_gene: TRBV27
abundance: .
CDR3nt: TGTGCCAGCAGTTTATCCCCCGGGAGCAATCAGCCCCAGCATTTT
CDR3aa: CASSLSPGSNQPQHF

len: 14
d_gene: TRBD2
j_gene: TRBJ2-4
v_gene: TRBV7-2
abundance: .
CDR3nt: TGTGCCAGCAGCAGCGGGACGGGCAAAAACATTCAGTACTTC
CDR3aa: CASSSGTGKNIQYF

len: 16
d_gene: TRBD2
j_gene: TRBJ2-1
v_gene: TRBV6-5
abundance: .
CDR3nt: TGTGCCAGCAGTTACTCCAAAGGGAGCGGGAGCTATGAGCAGTTCTTC
CDR3aa: CASSYSKGSGSYEQFF

len: 13
d_gene: .
j_gene: TRBJ2-1
v_gene: TRBV28
abundance: .
CDR3nt: TGTGCCAGCAGTAGGGACTTCTACAATGAGCAGTTCTTC
CDR3aa: CASSRDFYNEQFF

len: 15
d_gene: TRBD1
j_gene: TRBJ1-5
v_gene: TRBV30
abundance: .
CDR3nt: TGTGCCTGGAGTAGAAAGGGGGCAGGCAATCAGCCCCAGCATTTT
CDR3aa: CAWSRKGAGNQPQHF

len: 15
d_gene: TRBD2
j_gene: TRBJ2-1
v_gene: TRBV15
abundance: .
CDR3nt: TGTGCCACCAGCCACCAGATAGCGGGGAACAATGAGCAGTTCTTC
CDR3aa: CATSHQIAGNNEQFF

len: 15
d_gene: .
j_gene: TRBJ1-5
v_gene: TRBV2
abundance: .
CDR3nt: TGTGCCAGCAGCCTGACAGTCTATAGCAATCAGCCCCAGCATTTT
CDR3aa: CASSLTVYSNQPQHF

len: 17
d_gene: .
j_gene: TRBJ2-3
v_gene: TRBV7-2
abundance: once
CDR3nt: TGTGCCAGCAGCAGAGCCCCCCCCGGAGTAGGCACAGATACGCAGTATTTT
CDR3aa: CASSRAPPGVGTDTQYF

len: 18
d_gene: TRBD1
j_gene: TRBJ2-1
v_gene: TRBV5-1
abundance: .
CDR3nt: TGCGCCAGCAGCTTGCCCTCCGACAGGGGGCTGCCCTACAATGAGCAGTTCTTC
CDR3aa: CASSLPSDRGLPYNEQFF

len: 15
d_gene: TRBD1
j_gene: TRBJ1-1
v_gene: TRBV28
abundance: .
CDR3nt: TGTGCCAGCAGTTTAAGTCCCGGGACAGGGACTGAAGCTTTCTTT
CDR3aa: CASSLSPGTGTEAFF

len: 14
d_gene: .
j_gene: TRBJ2-1
v_gene: TRBV10-3
abundance: .
CDR3nt: TGTGCCATCAGTGGGGCAGGGGCCTACAATGAGCAGTTCTTC
CDR3aa: CAISGAGAYNEQFF

len: 17
d_gene: .
j_gene: TRBJ1-4
v_gene: TRBV4-2
abundance: .
CDR3nt: TGTGCCAGCAGCCAACCACTACAGGGATCGACTAATGAAAAACTGTTTTTT
CDR3aa: CASSQPLQGSTNEKLFF

len: 15
d_gene: .
j_gene: TRBJ2-1
v_gene: TRBV21-1
abundance: once
CDR3nt: TGTGCCAGCAGCAAAGGCGGTAGCGGTTACAATGAGCAGTTCTTC
CDR3aa: CASSKGGSGYNEQFF

len: 17
d_gene: TRBD2
j_gene: TRBJ2-7
v_gene: TRBV4-1
abundance: .
CDR3nt: TGCGCCAGCAGCCCCCTCGGAGCGGGAGGGCCCCATTACGAGCAGTACTTC
CDR3aa: CASSPLGAGGPHYEQYF

len: 13
d_gene: TRBD1
j_gene: TRBJ1-1
v_gene: TRBV9
abundance: .
CDR3nt: TGTGCCAGCAGCGCGTGGGAGACAGGGCCTTCTTTCTTT
CDR3aa: CASSAWETGPSFF

len: 17
d_gene: TRBD2
j_gene: TRBJ2-2
v_gene: TRBV5-1
abundance: .
CDR3nt: TGCGCCAGCAGCTTGAGTTTAGCGGGCCTAAGGACCGGGGAGCTGTTTTTT
CDR3aa: CASSLSLAGLRTGELFF

len: 14
d_gene: .
j_gene: TRBJ1-1
v_gene: TRBV19
abundance: .
CDR3nt: TGTGCCAGTAGCGACAGCGATTGGTACACTGAAGCTTTCTTT
CDR3aa: CASSDSDWYTEAFF

len: 15
d_gene: .
j_gene: TRBJ1-3
v_gene: TRBV27
abundance: .
CDR3nt: TGTGCCAGCAGTTTGAGGGGGTCCGCCGGAAACACCATATATTTT
CDR3aa: CASSLRGSAGNTIYF

len: 16
d_gene: TRBD1
j_gene: TRBJ1-5
v_gene: TRBV4-2
abundance: .
CDR3nt: TGTGCCAGCAGCCATAGACAGGGGGCAAGCAATCAGCCCCAGCATTTT
CDR3aa: CASSHRQGASNQPQHF

len: 15
d_gene: .
j_gene: TRBJ1-6
v_gene: TRBV27
abundance: .
CDR3nt: TGTGCCAGCAGTTTAGTGGAGGGTCCTAATTCACCCCTCCACTTT
CDR3aa: CASSLVEGPNSPLHF